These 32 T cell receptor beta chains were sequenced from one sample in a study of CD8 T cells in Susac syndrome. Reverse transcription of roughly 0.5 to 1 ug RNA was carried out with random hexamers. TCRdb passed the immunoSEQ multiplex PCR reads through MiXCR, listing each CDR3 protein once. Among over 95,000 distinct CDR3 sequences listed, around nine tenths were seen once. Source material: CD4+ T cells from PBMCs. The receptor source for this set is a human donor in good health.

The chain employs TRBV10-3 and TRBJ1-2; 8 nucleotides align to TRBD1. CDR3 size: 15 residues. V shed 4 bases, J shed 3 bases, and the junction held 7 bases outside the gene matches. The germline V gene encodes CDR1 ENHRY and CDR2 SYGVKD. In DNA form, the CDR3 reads TGTGCCATCAGTGCGACAGGGGCCAAAGACTATGGCTACACCTTC. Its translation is CAISATGAKDYGYTF.

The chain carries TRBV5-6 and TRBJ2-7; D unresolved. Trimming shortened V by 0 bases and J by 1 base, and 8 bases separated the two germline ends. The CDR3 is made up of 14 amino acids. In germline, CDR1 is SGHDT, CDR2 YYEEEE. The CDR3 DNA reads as TGTGCCAGCAGCTTGGAGGTGGGGTCCTACGAGCAGTACTTC. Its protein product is CASSLEVGSYEQYF.

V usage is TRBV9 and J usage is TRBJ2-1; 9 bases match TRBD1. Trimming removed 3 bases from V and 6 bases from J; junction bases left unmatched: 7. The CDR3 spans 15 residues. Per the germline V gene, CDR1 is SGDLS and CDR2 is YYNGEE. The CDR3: CASSAGTGWVNEQFF. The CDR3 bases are TGTGCCAGCAGCGCCGGGACAGGGTGGGTCAATGAGCAGTTCTTC.

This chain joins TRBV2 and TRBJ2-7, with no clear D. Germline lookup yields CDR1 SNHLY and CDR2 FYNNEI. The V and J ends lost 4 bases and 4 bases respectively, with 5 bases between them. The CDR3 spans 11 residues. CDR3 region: CASSGMYEQYF. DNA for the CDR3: TGTGCCAGCAGTGGGATGTACGAGCAGTACTTC.

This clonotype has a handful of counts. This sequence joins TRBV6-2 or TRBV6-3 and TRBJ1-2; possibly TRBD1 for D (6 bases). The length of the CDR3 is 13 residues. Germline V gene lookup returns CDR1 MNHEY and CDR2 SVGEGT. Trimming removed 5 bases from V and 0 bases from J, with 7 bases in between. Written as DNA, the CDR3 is TGTGCCAGCAGTGACAGGACTAACTATGGCTACACCTTC. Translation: CASSDRTNYGYTF.

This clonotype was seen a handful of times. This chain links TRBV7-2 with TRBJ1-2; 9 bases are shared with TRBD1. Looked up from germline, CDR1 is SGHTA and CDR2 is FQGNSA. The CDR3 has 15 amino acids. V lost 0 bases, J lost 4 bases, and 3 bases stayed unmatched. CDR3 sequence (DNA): TGTGCCAGCAGCTTAGCGGGACAGGGAAGCTATGGCTACACCTTC. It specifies CASSLAGQGSYGYTF.

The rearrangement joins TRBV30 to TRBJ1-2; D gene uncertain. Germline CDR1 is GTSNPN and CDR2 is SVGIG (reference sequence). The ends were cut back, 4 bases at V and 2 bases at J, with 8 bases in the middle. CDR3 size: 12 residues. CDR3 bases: TGTGCCTGGATGGACGGGAACTATGGCTACACCTTC. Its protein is CAWMDGNYGYTF.

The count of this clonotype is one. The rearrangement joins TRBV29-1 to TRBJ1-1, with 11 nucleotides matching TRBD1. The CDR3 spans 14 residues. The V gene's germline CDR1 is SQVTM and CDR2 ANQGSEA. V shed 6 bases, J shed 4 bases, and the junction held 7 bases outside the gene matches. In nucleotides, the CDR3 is TGCAGCGTGGGGGCCGGGACAGGGGGCACTGAAGCTTTCTTT. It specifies CSVGAGTGGTEAFF.

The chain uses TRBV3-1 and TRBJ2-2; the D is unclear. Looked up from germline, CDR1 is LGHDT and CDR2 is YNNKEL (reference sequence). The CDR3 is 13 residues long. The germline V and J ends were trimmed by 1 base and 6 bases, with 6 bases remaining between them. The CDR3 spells CASSQGISGELFF. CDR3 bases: TGTGCCAGCAGCCAAGGAATTTCCGGGGAGCTGTTTTTT.

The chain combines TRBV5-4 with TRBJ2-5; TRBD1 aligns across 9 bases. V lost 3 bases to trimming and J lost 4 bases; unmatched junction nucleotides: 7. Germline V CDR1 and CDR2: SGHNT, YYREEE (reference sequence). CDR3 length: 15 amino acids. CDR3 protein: CASSSGQGRGETQYF. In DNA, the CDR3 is TGTGCCAGCAGCTCGGGACAGGGCAGAGGAGAGACCCAGTACTTC.

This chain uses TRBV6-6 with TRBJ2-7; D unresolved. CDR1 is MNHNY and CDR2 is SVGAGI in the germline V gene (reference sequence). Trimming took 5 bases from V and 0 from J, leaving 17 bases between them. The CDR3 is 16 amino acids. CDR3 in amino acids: CASSHMPGASSYEQYF. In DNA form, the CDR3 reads TGTGCCAGCAGTCACATGCCTGGTGCTAGCTCCTACGAGCAGTACTTC.

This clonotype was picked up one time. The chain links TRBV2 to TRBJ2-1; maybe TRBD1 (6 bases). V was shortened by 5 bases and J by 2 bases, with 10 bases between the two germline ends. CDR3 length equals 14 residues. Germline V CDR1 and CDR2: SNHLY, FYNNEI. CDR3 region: CASSLTGPYNEQFF. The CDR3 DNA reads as TGTGCCAGCAGTCTGACAGGCCCCTACAATGAGCAGTTCTTC.

CDR3 in DNA: TGCGCCAGCGCCCAGGACAGGGCCGGAAACATTCAGTACTTC. It codes for CASAQDRAGNIQYF. The chain couples TRBV4-3 to TRBJ2-4, with TRBD1 identical over 8 bases. This CDR3 has 14 amino acids. Germline V gene sequence: CDR1 LGHNA, CDR2 YSLEER. V lost 8 bases, J lost 6 bases, and 9 bases stayed unmatched.

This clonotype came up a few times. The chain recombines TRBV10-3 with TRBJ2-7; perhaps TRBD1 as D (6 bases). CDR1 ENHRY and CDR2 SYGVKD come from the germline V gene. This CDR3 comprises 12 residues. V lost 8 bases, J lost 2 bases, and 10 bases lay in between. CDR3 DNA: TGTGCCATCGGACAGATAACCTACGAGCAGTACTTC. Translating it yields CAIGQITYEQYF.

The CDR3, as DNA: TGTGCCAGCAGCGGAAATAGCGGGATAGGTCGCACAGATACGCAGTATTTT. This encodes CASSGNSGIGRTDTQYF. This chain links TRBV5-4 with TRBJ2-3, with 8 bases matching TRBD2. The V segment lost 4 bases and the J segment 1 base; nucleotides outside the gene matches: 11. CDR1 and CDR2 from the germline V gene are SGHNT and YYREEE (reference sequence). The CDR3 spans 17 residues.

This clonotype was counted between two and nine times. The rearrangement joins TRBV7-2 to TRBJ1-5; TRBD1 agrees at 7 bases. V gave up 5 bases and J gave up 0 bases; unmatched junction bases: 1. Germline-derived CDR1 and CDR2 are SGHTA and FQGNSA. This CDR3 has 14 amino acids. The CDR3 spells CASSRDSSNQPQHF. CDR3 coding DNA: TGTGCCAGCAGCCGGGACAGTAGCAATCAGCCCCAGCATTTT.

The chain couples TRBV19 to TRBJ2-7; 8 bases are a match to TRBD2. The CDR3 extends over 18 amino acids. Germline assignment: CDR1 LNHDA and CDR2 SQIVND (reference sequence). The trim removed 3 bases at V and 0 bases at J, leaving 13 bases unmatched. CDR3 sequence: CASSIIAGGTTSSYEQYF. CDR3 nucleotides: TGTGCCAGTAGTATCATTGCGGGGGGCACGACGAGCTCCTACGAGCAGTACTTC.

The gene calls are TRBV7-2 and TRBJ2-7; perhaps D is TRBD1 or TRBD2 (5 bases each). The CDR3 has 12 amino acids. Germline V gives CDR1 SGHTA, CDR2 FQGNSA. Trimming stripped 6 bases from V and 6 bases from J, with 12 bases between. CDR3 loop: CASSLEGREQYF. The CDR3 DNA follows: TGTGCCAGCAGTCTCGAGGGACGCGAGCAGTACTTC. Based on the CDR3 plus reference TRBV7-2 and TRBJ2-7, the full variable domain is GAGVSQSPSNKVTEKGKDVELRCDPISGHTALYWYRQSLGQGLEFLIYFQGNSAPDKSGLPSDRFSAERTGGSVSTLTIQRTQQEDSAVYLCASSLEGREQYFGPGTRLTVT.

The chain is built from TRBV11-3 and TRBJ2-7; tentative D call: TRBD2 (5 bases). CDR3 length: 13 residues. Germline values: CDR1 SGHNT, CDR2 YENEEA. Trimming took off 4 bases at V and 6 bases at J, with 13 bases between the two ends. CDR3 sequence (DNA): TGTGCCAGCAGCTCGAACCCCGGAGGCGAGCAGTACTTC. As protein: CASSSNPGGEQYF.

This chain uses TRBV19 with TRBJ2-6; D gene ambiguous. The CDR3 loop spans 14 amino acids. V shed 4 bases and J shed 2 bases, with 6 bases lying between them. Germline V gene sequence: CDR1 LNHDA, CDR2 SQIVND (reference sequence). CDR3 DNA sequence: TGTGCCAGTAGTAGCGGTCCTGGGGCCAACGTCCTGACTTTC. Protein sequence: CASSSGPGANVLTF. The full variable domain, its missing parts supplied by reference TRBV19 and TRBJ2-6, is DGGITQSPKYLFRKEGQNVTLSCEQNLNHDAMYWYRQDPGQGLRLIYYSQIVNDFQKGDIAEGYSVSREKKESFPLTVTSAQKNPTAFYLCASSSGPGANVLTFGAGSRLTVL.

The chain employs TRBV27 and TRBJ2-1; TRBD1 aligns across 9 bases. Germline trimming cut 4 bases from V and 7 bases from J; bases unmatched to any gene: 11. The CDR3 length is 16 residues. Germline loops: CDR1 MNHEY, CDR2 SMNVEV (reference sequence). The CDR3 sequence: CASSWDRARELNEQFF. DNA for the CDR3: TGTGCCAGCAGTTGGGACAGGGCAAGAGAGTTGAATGAGCAGTTCTTC.

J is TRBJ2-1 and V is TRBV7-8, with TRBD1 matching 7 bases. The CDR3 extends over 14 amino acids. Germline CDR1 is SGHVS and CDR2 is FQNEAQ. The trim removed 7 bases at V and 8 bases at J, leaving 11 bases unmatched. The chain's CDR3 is CASTRTGPGDEQFF. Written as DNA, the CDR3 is TGTGCCAGCACCCGGACAGGTCCTGGGGATGAGCAGTTCTTC.

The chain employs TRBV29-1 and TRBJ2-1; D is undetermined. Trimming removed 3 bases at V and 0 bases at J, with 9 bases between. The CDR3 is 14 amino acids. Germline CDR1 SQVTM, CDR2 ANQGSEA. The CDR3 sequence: CSVDKRGSYNEQFF. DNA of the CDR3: TGCAGCGTTGATAAGCGTGGCTCCTACAATGAGCAGTTCTTC.

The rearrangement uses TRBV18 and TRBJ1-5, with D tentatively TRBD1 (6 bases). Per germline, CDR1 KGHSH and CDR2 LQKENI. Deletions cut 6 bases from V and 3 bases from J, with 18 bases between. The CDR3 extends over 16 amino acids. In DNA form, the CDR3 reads TGTGCCAGCTCCGAAAAGGTACAGGGAGCCAATCAGCCCCAGCATTTT. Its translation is CASSEKVQGANQPQHF.

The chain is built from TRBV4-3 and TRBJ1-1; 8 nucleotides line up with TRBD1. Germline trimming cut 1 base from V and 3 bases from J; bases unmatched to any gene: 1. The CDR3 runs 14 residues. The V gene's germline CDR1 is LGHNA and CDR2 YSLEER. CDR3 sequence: CASSQVDRDTEAFF. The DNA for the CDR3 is TGCGCCAGCAGCCAAGTGGACAGGGACACTGAAGCTTTCTTT.

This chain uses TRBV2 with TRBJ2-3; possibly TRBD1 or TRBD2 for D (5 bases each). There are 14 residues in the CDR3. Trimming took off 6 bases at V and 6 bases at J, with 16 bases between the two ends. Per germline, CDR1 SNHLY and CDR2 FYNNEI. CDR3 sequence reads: CASSGAVVLDTQYF. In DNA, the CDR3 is TGTGCCAGCAGCGGGGCGGTAGTCCTGGATACGCAGTATTTT. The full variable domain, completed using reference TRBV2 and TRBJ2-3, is EPEVTQTPSHQVTQMGQEVILRCVPISNHLYFYWYRQILGQKVEFLVSFYNNEISEKSEIFDDQFSVERPDGSNFTLKIRSTKLEDSAMYFCASSGAVVLDTQYFGPGTRLTVL.

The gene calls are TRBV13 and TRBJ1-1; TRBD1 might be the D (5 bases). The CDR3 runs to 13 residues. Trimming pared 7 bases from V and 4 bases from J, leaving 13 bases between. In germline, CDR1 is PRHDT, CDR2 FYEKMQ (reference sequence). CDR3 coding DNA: TGTGCCAGCAACGGGGGGGGGAGCACTGAAGCTTTCTTT. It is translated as CASNGGGSTEAFF.

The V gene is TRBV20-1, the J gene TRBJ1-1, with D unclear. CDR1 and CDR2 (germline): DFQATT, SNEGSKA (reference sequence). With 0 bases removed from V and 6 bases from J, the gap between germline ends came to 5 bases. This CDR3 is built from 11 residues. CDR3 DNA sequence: TGCAGTGCTAGAGATCACCCTGAAGCTTTCTTT. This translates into CSARDHPEAFF.

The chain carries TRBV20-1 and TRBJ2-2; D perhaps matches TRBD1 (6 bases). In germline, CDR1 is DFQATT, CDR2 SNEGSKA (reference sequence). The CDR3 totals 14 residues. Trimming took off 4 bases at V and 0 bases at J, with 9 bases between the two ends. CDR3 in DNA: TGCAGTGCTACCGGGACATCGAACACCGGGGAGCTGTTTTTT. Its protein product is CSATGTSNTGELFF.

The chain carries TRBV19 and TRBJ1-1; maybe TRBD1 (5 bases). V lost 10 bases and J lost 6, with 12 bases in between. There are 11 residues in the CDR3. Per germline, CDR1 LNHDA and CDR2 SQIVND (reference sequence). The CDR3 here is CATKGGAEAFF. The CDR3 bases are TGTGCCACCAAGGGAGGGGCTGAAGCTTTCTTT.

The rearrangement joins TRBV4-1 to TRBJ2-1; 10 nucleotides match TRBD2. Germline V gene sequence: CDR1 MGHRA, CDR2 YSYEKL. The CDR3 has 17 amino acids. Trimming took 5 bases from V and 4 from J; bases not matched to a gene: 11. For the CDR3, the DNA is TGCGCCAGCAGCTCCGGGACTAGCGCTCTGGTTTACAATGAGCAGTTCTTC. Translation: CASSSGTSALVYNEQFF.

The CDR3 coding sequence is TGTGCCAGTAGCCGAGAGTCTGAAGCTTTCTTT. Protein: CASSRESEAFF. This chain links TRBV19 with TRBJ1-1, with D unresolved. The germline V gene encodes CDR1 LNHDA and CDR2 SQIVND (reference sequence). The length of the CDR3 is 11 residues. The V gene lost 6 bases and the J gene lost 6 bases, with 8 bases spanning the gap.